The rows below give T cell receptor beta chains drawn from one sample of a study of blood T cell repertoires in COVID-19. Sequenced by immunoSEQ multiplex PCR; TCRdb stores in-frame clones only, minus some. The sample consists of almost 500,000 clones, roughly nine tenths of them appearing once. Source material: PBMCs or T cells enriched from blood (not recorded which). Receptors were obtained from a woman aged 60-75 years who had recovered from COVID-19. The CDR3 runs from the conserved cysteine through the conserved F or W. Fields, in order: V gene, clone size, J gene, D gene, CDR3 protein, CDR3 DNA. D genes are given only for firm matches. The size entry is marked missing in some rows and otherwise reads once, few, many or a size class.

v_call: TRBV27
clone_size: -
j_call: TRBJ1-5
d_call: TRBD1
cdr3_aa: CASKGAPSEPQHF
cdr3_nt: TGTGCCAGCAAGGGGGCCCCATCTGAGCCCCAGCATTTT

v_call: TRBV11-2
clone_size: -
j_call: TRBJ2-3
d_call: TRBD2
cdr3_aa: CASSLLAGRPTDTQYF
cdr3_nt: TGTGCCAGCAGCTTATTAGCGGGAAGGCCCACAGATACGCAGTATTTT

v_call: TRBV5-6
clone_size: -
j_call: TRBJ1-2
d_call: -
cdr3_aa: CASSLKGNGYGYTF
cdr3_nt: TGTGCCAGCAGCTTAAAGGGGAATGGCTATGGCTACACCTTC

v_call: TRBV27
clone_size: few
j_call: TRBJ1-5
d_call: -
cdr3_aa: CASSFSGQPQHF
cdr3_nt: TGTGCCAGCAGTTTTTCGGGTCAGCCCCAGCATTTT

v_call: TRBV24-1
clone_size: -
j_call: TRBJ1-2
d_call: -
cdr3_aa: CATSNRGRGGYTF
cdr3_nt: TGTGCCACCTCCAATCGGGGGAGGGGAGGCTACACCTTC

v_call: TRBV5-1
clone_size: -
j_call: TRBJ1-6
d_call: -
cdr3_aa: CASSVEVVLGRANSPLHF
cdr3_nt: TGCGCCAGCAGCGTGGAGGTGGTCCTAGGGAGGGCTAATTCACCCCTCCACTTT

v_call: TRBV2
clone_size: -
j_call: TRBJ1-4
d_call: -
cdr3_aa: CASSPVGGVREKLFF
cdr3_nt: TGTGCCAGCAGCCCCGTGGGCGGGGTTAGGGAAAAACTGTTTTTT

v_call: TRBV2
clone_size: once
j_call: TRBJ1-6
d_call: -
cdr3_aa: CASSDRGVGSPLHF
cdr3_nt: TGTGCCAGCAGTGATCGGGGAGTTGGTTCACCCCTCCACTTT

v_call: TRBV5-1
clone_size: -
j_call: TRBJ2-1
d_call: TRBD2
cdr3_aa: CASSLDGTSGVNEQFF
cdr3_nt: TGCGCCAGCAGCTTGGATGGTACTAGCGGGGTCAATGAGCAGTTCTTC

v_call: TRBV10-2
clone_size: few
j_call: TRBJ1-3
d_call: -
cdr3_aa: CASSEFGQPSGNTIYF
cdr3_nt: TGCGCCAGCAGTGAGTTTGGACAACCCTCTGGAAACACCATATATTTT

v_call: TRBV2
clone_size: -
j_call: TRBJ2-5
d_call: -
cdr3_aa: CASTTGETQYF
cdr3_nt: TGTGCCAGCACTACGGGGGAGACCCAGTACTTC

v_call: TRBV25-1
clone_size: -
j_call: TRBJ1-1
d_call: TRBD1
cdr3_aa: CASRAGTGDIASDTEAFF
cdr3_nt: TGTGCCAGCAGAGCCGGGACAGGGGATATAGCGTCGGACACTGAAGCTTTCTTT

v_call: TRBV2
clone_size: -
j_call: TRBJ2-7
d_call: -
cdr3_aa: CASTGDLAPLYEQYF
cdr3_nt: TGTGCCAGCACCGGAGATCTCGCCCCGCTATACGAGCAGTACTTC

v_call: TRBV11-2
clone_size: -
j_call: TRBJ1-2
d_call: TRBD1
cdr3_aa: CASSPGQGPYGYTF
cdr3_nt: TGTGCCAGCAGCCCCGGACAGGGCCCCTATGGCTACACCTTC

v_call: TRBV5-1
clone_size: -
j_call: TRBJ2-1
d_call: TRBD2
cdr3_aa: CASSLSSGGLYEQFF
cdr3_nt: TGCGCCAGCAGCTTGAGTAGCGGGGGTCTGTATGAGCAGTTCTTC

v_call: TRBV13
clone_size: -
j_call: TRBJ2-1
d_call: TRBD1
cdr3_aa: CASSLEGTGLNNEQFF
cdr3_nt: TGTGCCAGCAGCTTAGAAGGGACAGGGTTAAATAATGAGCAGTTCTTC

v_call: TRBV5-1
clone_size: -
j_call: TRBJ2-1
d_call: TRBD2
cdr3_aa: CASSLPGLAGGNEQFF
cdr3_nt: TGCGCCAGCAGCTTGCCAGGACTAGCGGGGGGCAATGAGCAGTTCTTC

v_call: TRBV11-3
clone_size: -
j_call: TRBJ1-2
d_call: -
cdr3_aa: CASSLGQGFIGYTF
cdr3_nt: TGTGCCAGCAGCTTAGGGCAGGGGTTCATCGGCTACACCTTC

v_call: TRBV7-2
clone_size: few
j_call: TRBJ2-2
d_call: -
cdr3_aa: CASSLAGSGELFF
cdr3_nt: TGTGCCAGCAGCTTAGCCGGGTCCGGGGAGCTGTTTTTT

v_call: TRBV7-8
clone_size: -
j_call: TRBJ2-7
d_call: TRBD2
cdr3_aa: CASSPDPAGVYEQYF
cdr3_nt: TGTGCCAGCAGCCCCGATCCAGCGGGGGTCTACGAGCAGTACTTC

v_call: TRBV27
clone_size: -
j_call: TRBJ1-4
d_call: -
cdr3_aa: CASSSLQGSANEKLFF
cdr3_nt: TGTGCCAGCAGCTCTTTACAGGGATCAGCGAATGAAAAACTGTTTTTT

v_call: TRBV18
clone_size: once
j_call: TRBJ1-6
d_call: -
cdr3_aa: CASSTGINSPLHF
cdr3_nt: TGTGCCAGCTCTACAGGGATCAATTCACCCCTCCACTTT

v_call: TRBV21-1
clone_size: -
j_call: TRBJ2-3
d_call: -
cdr3_aa: CASMPGGNTQYF
cdr3_nt: TGTGCCAGCATGCCTGGAGGGAATACGCAGTATTTT

v_call: TRBV29-1
clone_size: -
j_call: TRBJ1-4
d_call: -
cdr3_aa: CSVIRGEKLFF
cdr3_nt: TGCAGCGTTATTCGGGGGGAAAAACTGTTTTTT

v_call: TRBV11-3
clone_size: -
j_call: TRBJ2-7
d_call: -
cdr3_aa: CASSNSGYQQYF
cdr3_nt: TGTGCCAGCAGTAACTCGGGGTACCAGCAGTACTTC

v_call: TRBV2
clone_size: -
j_call: TRBJ2-6
d_call: -
cdr3_aa: CASSRYRATGANVLTF
cdr3_nt: TGTGCCAGCAGTAGGTACAGGGCAACTGGGGCCAACGTCCTGACTTTC

v_call: TRBV2
clone_size: -
j_call: TRBJ1-1
d_call: TRBD1
cdr3_aa: CASKGQGVSNTEAFF
cdr3_nt: TGTGCCAGCAAGGGACAGGGGGTATCGAACACTGAAGCTTTCTTT

v_call: TRBV6-5
clone_size: -
j_call: TRBJ1-6
d_call: -
cdr3_aa: CASSTTGGNNSPLHF
cdr3_nt: TGTGCCAGCAGTACCACAGGTGGAAATAATTCACCCCTCCACTTT

v_call: TRBV28
clone_size: once
j_call: TRBJ2-3
d_call: -
cdr3_aa: CASSSAGVPWGTDTQYF
cdr3_nt: TGTGCCAGCAGCTCGGCAGGGGTGCCCTGGGGCACAGATACGCAGTATTTT

v_call: TRBV2
clone_size: -
j_call: TRBJ1-5
d_call: -
cdr3_aa: CASRSESNQPQHF
cdr3_nt: TGTGCCAGCAGGAGCGAGAGCAATCAGCCCCAGCATTTT